A single sample is the source of the 26 T cell receptor beta chains below, sequenced in a study of shared clonotypes between healthy human individuals. Sequenced by immunoSEQ multiplex PCR; TCRdb stores in-frame clones only, minus some. The table has about 1.1 million clones, approximately 80% seen once. Sequenced sample: memory CD4+ T cells from PBMCs. This sample's subset: CD45RA-negative fraction. The receptor set was obtained from a man between 18 and 29 years old in good health. Some clones in this sample may be carry-over from other donors' samples.

Worth noting for this clone: At one boundary the junction diverges from the germline segment, which might be a read error. The V call is TRBV14, the J call TRBJ1-2, with 8 bases identical to TRBD1. The CDR3 has 13 amino acids. CDR1 is SGHDN and CDR2 is FVKESK in the germline V gene. The CDR3 protein is CASSHYPPTGAGF. As DNA, the CDR3 is TGTGCCAGCAGCCACTATCCACCGACAGGGGCCGGCTTC. Filled out from reference TRBV14 and TRBJ1-2, the complete variable domain reads EAGVTQFPSHSVIEKGQTVTLRCDPISGHDNLYWYRRVMGKEIKFLLHFVKESKQDESGMPNNRFLAERTGGTYSTLKVQPAELEDSGVYFCASSHYPPTGAGFGSGTRLTVV.

CDR3 region: CASSRDLLAKNIQYF. The CDR3 DNA is TGCGCCAGCAGCCGGGACTTACTAGCCAAAAACATTCAGTACTTC. The chain uses TRBV5-1 and TRBJ2-4; tentatively, D is TRBD2 (6 bases). V lost 4 bases, J lost 0 bases, and 11 bases lay in between. The CDR3 extends over 15 amino acids. The germline gives CDR1 SGHRS, CDR2 YFSETQ.

The chain carries TRBV9 and TRBJ1-2; D uncertain. The ends were cut back, 4 bases at V and 0 bases at J, with 10 bases in the middle. CDR3 length equals 14 residues. CDR1 and CDR2 from the germline V gene are SGDLS and YYNGEE. CDR3 in amino acids: CASSPHPANYGYTF. Here the CDR3 DNA reads TGTGCCAGCAGCCCTCACCCAGCTAACTATGGCTACACCTTC.

The chain has TRBV5-1 and TRBJ2-1; D gene unclear. CDR1 and CDR2 from the germline V gene are SGHRS and YFSETQ. The CDR3 is made up of 13 amino acids. The V end was cut by 2 bases, the J end by 7 bases, with 10 bases between. DNA for the CDR3: TGCGCCAGCAGCTTCCCGGCGCCGAATGAGCAGTTCTTC. Translated, it gives CASSFPAPNEQFF.

The rearrangement joins TRBV2 to TRBJ2-3; D unclear. This CDR3 spans 12 amino acids. V lost 2 bases to trimming and J lost 9 bases, with 9 bases between them. Germline V gene sequence: CDR1 SNHLY, CDR2 FYNNEI. The CDR3 coding sequence is TGTGCCAGCAGTGAACGCCTGGGCACGCAGTATTTT. It specifies CASSERLGTQYF.

The CDR3 region has the DNA TGTGCCAGCAGCGTAGATAACACTCCAGATACGCAGTATTTT. It is translated as CASSVDNTPDTQYF. The chain is built from TRBV9 and TRBJ2-3, with no clear D. This CDR3 has 14 residues. Trimming removed 0 bases from V and 4 bases from J, with 9 bases in between. Germline values: CDR1 SGDLS, CDR2 YYNGEE.

As concerns this clone: Within the sample, other DNA sequences also encode this same CDR3. The V call is TRBV28, the J call TRBJ1-3, with unresolved D. CDR1 and CDR2 from the germline V gene are MDHEN and SYDVKM. V lost 6 bases to trimming and J lost 7 bases, with 10 bases between them. The CDR3 is 12 amino acids. The CDR3 spells CASSLAGNTIYF. CDR3 nucleotides: TGTGCCAGCAGCCTGGCGGGGAACACCATATATTTT.

For this clone: Different DNA sequences within this sample yield the same CDR3. This rearrangement joins TRBV18 to TRBJ2-3, with 7 positions matching TRBD1. V gave up 1 base and J gave up 6 bases; unmatched junction bases: 4. Per the germline V gene, CDR1 is KGHSH and CDR2 is LQKENI. The CDR3 is 14 residues long. The CDR3 DNA is TGTGCCAGCTCACCACGACAGGGTTCGGATACGCAGTATTTT. This codes for CASSPRQGSDTQYF.

The chain combines TRBV18 with TRBJ2-1, with D perhaps assigned TRBD1 or TRBD2 (7 bases each). The V end lost 1 base, the J end lost 8 bases, and 18 bases lay between the germline ends. The CDR3 is made up of 16 amino acids. From germline, CDR1 is KGHSH and CDR2 LQKENI. CDR3 protein: CASSPLGGGPSDEQFF. Written as DNA, the CDR3 is TGTGCCAGCTCACCACTGGGAGGGGGCCCTTCGGATGAGCAGTTCTTC. Full variable domain (rest looked up from reference TRBV18 and TRBJ2-1): NAGVMQNPRHLVRRRGQEARLRCSPMKGHSHVYWYRQLPEEGLKFMVYLQKENIIDESGMPKERFSAEFPKEGPSILRIQQVVRGDSAAYFCASSPLGGGPSDEQFFGPGTRLTVL.

The V gene is TRBV7-9, the J gene TRBJ2-1; D remains unclear. V lost 8 bases to trimming and J lost 6 bases, with 14 bases between them. This CDR3 region has 13 residues. Looked up from germline, CDR1 is SEHNR and CDR2 is FQNEAQ (reference sequence). The CDR3 sequence: CASDRVSGNEQFF. As DNA, the CDR3 is TGTGCCAGCGATAGGGTCTCGGGCAATGAGCAGTTCTTC.

The V gene is TRBV28, the J gene TRBJ1-3, with D unclear. The CDR3 is made up of 14 amino acids. V was clipped by 2 bases and J by 9 bases, with 14 bases between them. The germline V gene encodes CDR1 MDHEN and CDR2 SYDVKM. CDR3 amino acids: CASSLLRQGGTIYF. The CDR3 coding sequence is TGTGCCAGCAGTTTACTGAGACAAGGTGGCACCATATATTTT. Complete variable domain (other parts from reference TRBV28 and TRBJ1-3): DVKVTQSSRYLVKRTGEKVFLECVQDMDHENMFWYRQDPGLGLRLIYFSYDVKMKEKGDIPEGYSVSREKKERFSLILESASTNQTSMYLCASSLLRQGGTIYFGEGSWLTVV.

On this clone: Within the sample, other DNA sequences also encode this same CDR3. J is TRBJ1-2 and V is TRBV9, with 8 bases matching TRBD1. This CDR3 has 14 amino acids. V lost 4 bases to trimming and J lost 3 bases; unmatched junction nucleotides: 5. Per the germline V gene, CDR1 is SGDLS and CDR2 is YYNGEE. The chain's CDR3 is CASSPGQGDYGYTF. For the CDR3, the DNA is TGTGCCAGCAGCCCCGGACAGGGCGACTATGGCTACACCTTC. The entire variable domain, with the rest obtained from reference TRBV9 and TRBJ1-2, is as follows: DSGVTQTPKHLITATGQRVTLRCSPRSGDLSVYWYQQSLDQGLQFLIQYYNGEERAKGNILERFSAQQFPDLHSELNLSSLELGDSALYFCASSPGQGDYGYTFGSGTRLTVV.

The chain uses TRBV7-3 and TRBJ2-1; no reliable D call. CDR1 and CDR2 from the germline V gene are SGHTA and FQGTGA. The ends were cut back, 5 bases at V and 8 bases at J, with 13 bases in the middle. CDR3 length: 13 residues. CDR3 sequence reads: CASSLLRNDEQFF. CDR3 bases: TGTGCCAGCAGCCTCCTTAGAAACGATGAGCAGTTCTTC.

The chain uses TRBV28 and TRBJ2-5; tentative D call: TRBD2 (7 bases). Germline V gene sequence: CDR1 MDHEN, CDR2 SYDVKM. CDR3 length: 14 amino acids. V lost 8 bases, J lost 3 bases, and 16 bases lay in between. The CDR3 DNA reads as TGTGCCAGCTCAAGGGGGGGAATTGAAGAGACCCAGTACTTC. It codes for CASSRGGIEETQYF.

The V gene is TRBV5-4, the J gene TRBJ1-5; the D is unclear. Germline loops: CDR1 SGHNT, CDR2 YYREEE (reference sequence). This CDR3 region has 13 residues. V dropped 4 bases and J dropped 5 bases, with 10 bases sitting between them. CDR3 sequence (DNA): TGTGCCAGCAGCACGGACGGGGATCAGCCCCAGCATTTT. Its translation: CASSTDGDQPQHF.

The gene calls are TRBV4-2 and TRBJ2-3, with 14 bases lining up with TRBD2. Germline V gene data show CDR1 as LGHNA and CDR2 as YNFKEQ. This CDR3 is 18 amino acids long. Trimming cost V 1 base and J 0 bases; bases outside gene matches: 3. The CDR3 sequence is CASSQARLAGGSTDTQYF. DNA of the CDR3: TGTGCCAGCAGCCAAGCCCGACTAGCGGGAGGGAGCACAGATACGCAGTATTTT.

The chain couples TRBV7-3 to TRBJ2-6; TRBD2 agrees at 10 bases. Germline lookup yields CDR1 SGHTA and CDR2 FQGTGA. This CDR3 is built from 20 residues. Unmatched junction bases numbered 13, after V lost 4 bases and J lost 1 base. CDR3 region: CASSSSGASGSLSGANVLTF. CDR3 sequence (DNA): TGTGCCAGCAGCTCTTCGGGGGCTAGCGGGAGTTTATCTGGGGCCAACGTCCTGACTTTC.

V gene TRBV19 combines with J gene TRBJ2-2; D call uncertain. In germline, CDR1 is LNHDA, CDR2 SQIVND (reference sequence). The CDR3 loop spans 14 amino acids. V lost 9 bases to trimming and J lost 6 bases, with 17 bases between them. In DNA, the CDR3 is TGTGCCAGCCGGTCGGGCTCCAGAGCCGGGGAGCTGTTTTTT. Translated: CASRSGSRAGELFF.

The rearrangement joins TRBV27 to TRBJ2-1, with 10 bases that match TRBD2. The CDR3 sequence is 17 residues long. CDR1 is MNHEY and CDR2 is SMNVEV in the germline V gene (reference sequence). V lost 3 bases to trimming and J lost 6 bases; unmatched junction nucleotides: 11. CDR3 residues: CASSFRAGGLGSNEQFF. CDR3 coding DNA: TGTGCCAGCAGTTTTCGAGCGGGAGGGCTCGGGAGCAATGAGCAGTTCTTC.

The chain combines TRBV28 with TRBJ1-3; weak D call: TRBD1 (5 bases). V was shortened by 5 bases and J by 3 bases, with 11 bases between the two germline ends. CDR1 and CDR2 from the germline V gene are MDHEN and SYDVKM. The CDR3 extends over 14 amino acids. The CDR3: CASSPGTVGNTIYF. The CDR3 DNA reads TGTGCCAGCAGTCCAGGGACTGTTGGAAACACCATATATTTT.

This chain uses TRBV6-1 with TRBJ1-1, with TRBD1 as a possible D gene (5 bases). The V and J ends lost 1 base and 9 bases respectively, with 12 bases between them. The CDR3 covers 13 residues. Germline V gives CDR1 MNHNS, CDR2 SASEGT. This chain's CDR3 is CASSEVGGAKAFF. The CDR3 DNA sequence: TGTGCCAGCAGTGAAGTTGGGGGAGCTAAAGCTTTCTTT.

This chain joins TRBV29-1 and TRBJ2-5; D is possibly TRBD1 (5 bases). CDR1 and CDR2 from the germline V gene are SQVTM and ANQGSEA. Trimming left V 8 bases short and J 5 bases short, with 12 bases between. This CDR3 has 11 amino acids. The CDR3 region is CSLQGSETQYF. CDR3 bases: TGCAGCCTCCAGGGATCTGAGACCCAGTACTTC.

The chain couples TRBV5-8 to TRBJ2-3; D not resolved. This CDR3 contains 17 residues. The germline V gene encodes CDR1 SGHTS and CDR2 YDEGEE. V lost 3 bases, J lost 1 base, and 18 bases lay in between. CDR3 nucleotides: TGTGCCAGCAGCTCCGCTTTTCTATCGCACGGCACAGATACGCAGTATTTT. It encodes CASSSAFLSHGTDTQYF.

This chain connects TRBV10-3 to TRBJ1-2, with 9 bases aligning to TRBD1. The CDR3 extends over 16 amino acids. The germline V gene has CDR1 ENHRY and CDR2 SYGVKD. The J segment lost 1 base and the V segment lost 4 bases, leaving 7 bases of the junction unmatched. CDR3 amino acids: CAISAQTGGGNYGYTF. Here the CDR3 DNA reads TGTGCCATCAGTGCCCAAACAGGGGGCGGTAACTATGGCTACACCTTC.

V usage is TRBV25-1 and J usage is TRBJ1-4; D gene uncertain. The CDR3 spans 14 residues. Trimming took 2 bases from V and 8 from J, leaving 12 bases between them. Germline-derived CDR1 and CDR2 are MGHDK and SYGVNS. CDR3 loop: CASSESIVGEKLFF. CDR3 DNA: TGTGCCAGCAGTGAAAGCATAGTAGGCGAAAAACTGTTTTTT.

This clone was observed once. A read error may account for a junction end that differs from germline. The rearrangement joins TRBV7-2 to TRBJ2-7; 7 positions match TRBD2. The germline V gene encodes CDR1 SGHTA and CDR2 FQGNSA. The CDR3 extends over 14 amino acids. The DNA for the CDR3 is TGTGCCAGCAGCTTAGGGGGGACTATCTACGAGCAATACTTC. It encodes CASSLGGTIYEQYF.